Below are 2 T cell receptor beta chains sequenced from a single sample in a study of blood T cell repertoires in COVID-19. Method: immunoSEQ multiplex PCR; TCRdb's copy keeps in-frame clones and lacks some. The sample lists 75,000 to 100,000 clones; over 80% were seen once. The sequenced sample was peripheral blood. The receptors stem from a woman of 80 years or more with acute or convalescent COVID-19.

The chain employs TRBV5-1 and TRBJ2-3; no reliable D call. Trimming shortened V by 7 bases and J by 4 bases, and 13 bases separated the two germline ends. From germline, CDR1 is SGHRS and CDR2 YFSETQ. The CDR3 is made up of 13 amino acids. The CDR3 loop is CASGTMAPDTQYF. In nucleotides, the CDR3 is TGCGCCAGCGGCACCATGGCTCCAGATACGCAGTATTTT.

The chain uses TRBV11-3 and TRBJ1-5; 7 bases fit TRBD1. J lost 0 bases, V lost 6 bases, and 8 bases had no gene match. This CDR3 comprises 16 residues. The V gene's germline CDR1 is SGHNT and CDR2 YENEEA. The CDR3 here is CASRYYRGNSNQPQHF. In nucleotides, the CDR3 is TGTGCCAGCAGGTATTACAGGGGTAATAGCAATCAGCCCCAGCATTTT.